Presented here are 26 T cell receptor beta chains from one specimen sequenced in a study of T-cell memory formation after mild COVID-19 (dated by TCRdb to about 2021). Library preparation was by 5' RACE. The reads were generated on an Illumina NovaSeq 6000. TCRdb reanalyzed the raw reads on its own, using fastp at Q25 for trimming and MiXCR for clone calling, and kept in-frame beta chains. CDR3 protein duplicates are merged, each entry listing the most common genes and DNA. The sample table shows approximately 150,000 distinct CDR3 sequences, and 10% to 15% are seen once. Approximately 3.4% of the sample rests with the top ten. The sample consisted of PBMCs or a T cell subset sorted from them (not recorded which). These receptors originate from a man aged 18 to 29 who had mild COVID-19 (a few samples of this study predate the infection). The sample titles of this study are shuffled in the database, so cell type and time point are left out; the donor was told from shared clones.

This rearrangement joins TRBV7-2 to TRBJ2-1, with 9 nucleotides matching TRBD2. Germline V lookup: CDR1 SGHTA, CDR2 FQGNSA. V lost 7 bases to trimming and J lost 2 bases; unmatched junction nucleotides: 6. The CDR3 covers 15 residues. In nucleotides, the CDR3 is TGTGCCAGCAAGTTAGCGGGGGCCCCCTACAATGAGCAGTTCTTC. It encodes CASKLAGAPYNEQFF.

Only a few counts were recorded for this clonotype. The chain links TRBV9 to TRBJ2-2, with 7 positions matching TRBD2. The J segment lost 2 bases and the V segment lost 4 bases, leaving 5 bases of the junction unmatched. CDR3 length equals 15 residues. CDR1 is SGDLS, CDR2 YYNGEE, per germline. The CDR3 region has the DNA TGTGCCAGCAGCCTGCGGGGGATTAACACCGGGGAGCTGTTTTTT. It translates to CASSLRGINTGELFF. Combining the CDR3 with reference TRBV9 and TRBJ2-2 gives the whole variable domain DSGVTQTPKHLITATGQRVTLRCSPRSGDLSVYWYQQSLDQGLQFLIQYYNGEERAKGNILERFSAQQFPDLHSELNLSSLELGDSALYFCASSLRGINTGELFFGEGSRLTVL.

This clonotype has only a few counts. The chain links TRBV6-2 or TRBV6-3 to TRBJ2-3; the D call may be TRBD1 or TRBD2 (5 bases each). V gave up 0 bases and J gave up 2 bases, with 15 bases separating them. Germline values: CDR1 MNHEY, CDR2 SVGEGT. The CDR3 covers 17 residues. The CDR3 region is CASSYSDTSSATDTQYF. The CDR3 DNA is TGTGCCAGCAGTTACTCGGACACTAGTTCGGCCACAGATACGCAGTATTTT.

The rearrangement links TRBV5-1 to TRBJ1-1, with D perhaps matching TRBD1 (5 bases). Trimming removed 9 bases at V and 1 base at J, with 22 bases between. CDR1 and CDR2 (germline): SGHRS, YFSETQ. There are 16 residues in the CDR3. The CDR3 is CATQLGVAGPNTEAFF. Here the CDR3 DNA reads TGCGCCACCCAGCTCGGGGTTGCGGGGCCGAACACTGAAGCTTTCTTT.

This clonotype occurred a few times. V is TRBV7-3 and J is TRBJ1-1, with unresolved D. Germline V gene sequence: CDR1 SGHTA, CDR2 FQGTGA. The CDR3 sequence is 11 residues long. V lost 6 bases, J lost 4 bases, and 6 bases lay in between. Here the CDR3 reads CASREGTEAFF. The DNA for the CDR3 is TGTGCCAGCAGGGAGGGCACTGAAGCTTTCTTT.

The chain employs TRBV5-1 and TRBJ1-6; 7 positions match TRBD1. V was clipped by 4 bases and J by 4 bases; unmatched bases: 2. Germline V gene data show CDR1 as SGHRS and CDR2 as YFSETQ. The CDR3 extends over 14 amino acids. The chain's CDR3 is CASSPTGYNSPLHF. CDR3 DNA sequence: TGCGCCAGCAGCCCGACAGGGTATAATTCACCCCTCCACTTT.

The V gene is TRBV18, the J gene TRBJ2-1; D unresolved. The germline gives CDR1 KGHSH, CDR2 LQKENI. Deletions cut 3 bases from V and 9 bases from J, with 18 bases between. This CDR3 has 15 amino acids. CDR3 in amino acids: CASSPRRADSCEQFF. CDR3 sequence (DNA): TGTGCCAGCTCACCGCGCCGAGCCGATTCGTGTGAGCAGTTCTTC.

The table lists this clonotype with many counts. The V and J genes are TRBV5-1 and TRBJ2-7, with D unclear. Germline lookup yields CDR1 SGHRS and CDR2 YFSETQ. The CDR3 runs to 14 residues. Written as DNA, the CDR3 is TGTGCCAGCAGTTTGGGCGGAAGCTCCTACGAGCAGTACGTC. This sequence encodes CASSLGGSSYEQYV.

A few counts support this clonotype. The chain carries TRBV4-2 and TRBJ2-4; D is unresolved. Looked up from germline, CDR1 is LGHNA and CDR2 is YNFKEQ. This CDR3 spans 15 amino acids. Trimming cost V 0 bases and J 1 base, with 7 bases left between them. CDR3 amino acids: CASSQDSTAKNIQYF. In nucleotides, the CDR3 is TGTGCCAGCAGCCAAGATTCGACCGCCAAAAACATTCAGTACTTC.

This clonotype appeared a few times. The chain carries TRBV20-1 and TRBJ1-2; TRBD1 agrees at 8 bases. The CDR3 has 14 amino acids. After removal of 0 bases from V and 4 bases from J, the junction contained 4 bases not matched to a gene. Germline assignment: CDR1 DFQATT and CDR2 SNEGSKA (reference sequence). The CDR3 region is CSAREGTGPYGYTF. The CDR3 coding sequence is TGCAGTGCTAGAGAGGGGACAGGACCCTATGGCTACACCTTC.

In the case of this clonotype: The missing conserved phenylalanine or tryptophan at the end of this CDR3 makes a read error likely. The chain combines TRBV12-3 or TRBV12-4 with TRBJ1-5, with D perhaps matching TRBD1 (5 bases). V was pared by 5 bases and J by 6 bases, with 11 bases between. This CDR3 region has 13 residues. The CDR3 sequence: CASSGSGSQPQHS. The CDR3 DNA follows: TGTGCCAGCAGTGGATCAGGGAGTCAGCCCCAGCATTCT.

This clonotype has only a few counts. The rearrangement joins TRBV7-2 to TRBJ1-1, with D perhaps matching TRBD1 (6 bases). Germline V gives CDR1 SGHTA, CDR2 FQGNSA. The CDR3 is made up of 14 amino acids. Trimming took off 2 bases at V and 4 bases at J, with 11 bases between the two ends. CDR3 region: CASSLQGQGTEAFF. The CDR3 DNA follows: TGTGCCAGCAGCTTACAGGGGCAGGGCACTGAAGCTTTCTTT.

This clonotype was counted between two and nine times. V is TRBV10-3 and J is TRBJ2-7; no definite D call. Looked up from germline, CDR1 is ENHRY and CDR2 is SYGVKD. The CDR3 contains 13 residues. The V and J ends lost 5 bases and 6 bases respectively, with 14 bases between them. DNA of the CDR3: TGTGCCATCAGTACCGATTTGGCAGTCGAGCAGTACTTC. Translation: CAISTDLAVEQYF.

The V gene is TRBV6-5, the J gene TRBJ2-1; D unresolved. The length of the CDR3 is 14 residues. Germline lookup yields CDR1 MNHEY and CDR2 SVGAGI. V lost 0 bases to trimming and J lost 0 bases, with 3 bases between them. CDR3 sequence (DNA): TGTGCCAGCAGTTACTCGTACTCCTACAATGAGCAGTTCTTC. It is translated as CASSYSYSYNEQFF.

V usage is TRBV12-3 or TRBV12-4 and J usage is TRBJ1-1, with unresolved D. This CDR3 has 12 amino acids. V lost 3 bases to trimming and J lost 8 bases, with 10 bases between them. The CDR3: CASSFEAGEAFF. DNA of the CDR3: TGTGCCAGCAGTTTTGAGGCAGGCGAAGCTTTCTTT.

A word on this clonotype: With a much larger clone just one base away, this may be a read error. The chain couples TRBV6-2 or TRBV6-3 to TRBJ2-6; D could derive from TRBD1 or TRBD2 (5 bases each). The CDR3 extends over 13 amino acids. Per the germline V gene, CDR1 is MNHEY and CDR2 is SVGEGT. The CDR3 sequence: CAIGNSGAKVLTF. The CDR3 nucleotides are TGTGCCATCGGGAACTCTGGGGCCAAAGTCCTGACTTTC.

This clonotype was seen a few times. The chain links TRBV5-4 to TRBJ1-5; 7 bases map to TRBD1. The germline CDR1 and CDR2 sequences are SGHNT and YYREEE (reference sequence). After removal of 0 bases from V and 7 bases from J, the junction contained 4 bases not matched to a gene. This CDR3 has 14 residues. CDR3 sequence (DNA): TGTGCCAGCAGCTTGGCAGGGGGAAGCCAGCCCCAGCATTTT. Encoded protein: CASSLAGGSQPQHF.

The CDR3 DNA sequence: TGTGCCAGCAGCTCCGCTTCGGGGGTAGGCACTGAAGCTTTCTTT. This sequence encodes CASSSASGVGTEAFF. The chain recombines TRBV7-3 with TRBJ1-1; the D gene is possibly TRBD1 (5 bases). The length of the CDR3 is 15 residues. Trimming removed 4 bases at V and 4 bases at J, with 16 bases between. Germline CDR1 SGHTA, CDR2 FQGTGA.

This clonotype turned up a few times. This chain links TRBV7-9 with TRBJ2-1; tentatively, D is TRBD1 or TRBD2 (5 bases each). The CDR3 contains 16 residues. Trimming shortened V by 5 bases and J by 5 bases, and 19 bases separated the two germline ends. Per the germline V gene, CDR1 is SEHNR and CDR2 is FQNEAQ (reference sequence). Here the CDR3 reads CASSPTRDRQNNEQFF. CDR3 DNA sequence: TGTGCCAGCAGCCCCACCAGGGACCGACAGAACAATGAGCAGTTCTTC. The entire variable domain, with the rest obtained from reference TRBV7-9 and TRBJ2-1, is as follows: DTGVSQNPRHKITKRGQNVTFRCDPISEHNRLYWYRQTLGQGPEFLTYFQNEAQLEKSRLLSDRFSAERPKGSFSTLEIQRTEQGDSAMYLCASSPTRDRQNNEQFFGPGTRLTVL.

A few counts support this clonotype. The chain recombines TRBV3-1 with TRBJ2-7, with D possibly being TRBD2 (5 bases). Per the germline V gene, CDR1 is LGHDT and CDR2 is YNNKEL (reference sequence). Trimming took 0 bases from V and 10 from J, leaving 10 bases between them. The CDR3 contains 12 residues. CDR3 sequence (DNA): TGTGCCAGCAGCCAAGATTGGACGGGACAGTACTTC. It translates to CASSQDWTGQYF.

V and J are TRBV7-2 and TRBJ2-1; 11 positions agree with TRBD1. Germline lookup yields CDR1 SGHTA and CDR2 FQGNSA. Trimming cost V 4 bases and J 9 bases; bases outside gene matches: 14. This CDR3 has 17 residues. CDR3 coding DNA: TGTGCCAGCAGCTATAACCGGGACAGGGGGTTCGTTAGTGAGCAGTTCTTC. It codes for CASSYNRDRGFVSEQFF.

The V and J genes are TRBV24-1 and TRBJ1-2; D is undetermined. The germline V gene has CDR1 KGHDR and CDR2 SFDVKD. Between the trimmed V and J ends, which lost 5 bases and 8 bases, there was a span of 17 bases. The CDR3 covers 14 residues. The DNA of the CDR3 is TGTGCCACCAGTGGTTTCCCCGAACCTGACGGCTACACCTTC. Translation gives CATSGFPEPDGYTF.

In its sample, this clonotype was seen a few times. This rearrangement joins TRBV9 to TRBJ2-2, with D unclear. CDR1 is SGDLS and CDR2 is YYNGEE in the germline V gene. V lost 0 bases and J lost 2, with 8 bases in between. The CDR3 runs 15 residues. CDR3 in DNA: TGTGCCAGCAGCGTAGAACAGATAAACACCGGGGAGCTGTTTTTT. Protein: CASSVEQINTGELFF.

This clonotype was counted a few times. The V and J genes are TRBV6-5 and TRBJ2-2; 8 nucleotides agree with TRBD1. V gave up 3 bases and J gave up 1 base; unmatched junction bases: 4. CDR3 length: 16 amino acids. Germline values: CDR1 MNHEY, CDR2 SVGAGI. This CDR3 is CASSYLGTGNTGELFF. DNA of the CDR3: TGTGCCAGCAGTTATTTAGGGACAGGGAACACCGGGGAGCTGTTTTTT.

This clonotype was counted a few times. V and J are TRBV7-2 and TRBJ1-2; perhaps TRBD1 as D (5 bases). The germline CDR1 and CDR2 sequences are SGHTA and FQGNSA. The V end was cut by 3 bases, the J end by 8 bases, with 10 bases between. The CDR3 runs 12 residues. This chain's CDR3 is CASSFDWGGYTF. CDR3 in DNA: TGTGCCAGCAGCTTTGACTGGGGGGGCTACACCTTC.

This clonotype was observed a few times. The V gene is TRBV20-1, the J gene TRBJ2-5, with 8 bases fitting TRBD2. Looked up from germline, CDR1 is DFQATT and CDR2 is SNEGSKA (reference sequence). The V and J ends lost 0 bases and 7 bases, in that order; junction bases with no gene match: 10. The CDR3 consists of 15 residues. Written as DNA, the CDR3 is TGCAGTGCTAGAGATAGGGGACTAGGTCTCGGGACCCAGTACTTC. Translating gives CSARDRGLGLGTQYF.